These 30 T cell receptor beta chains came from one sample sequenced in a study of post-analysis software for immune sequencing data. Study-level findings and limits: A handful of TRBV segments were significantly more frequent in patients than in controls. TRBV5-6, TRBV5-1 and TRBV20-1 were among these segments.

Tagging with unique molecular identifiers was a feature of the TCR beta cDNA libraries. One entry per CDR3 protein results from TCRdb running MiXCR on the PCR reads. The sample consists of 550,000 to 700,000 distinct CDR3 sequences, 44% of them appearing once. These receptors' targets are unknown. The sequencing sample was made of blood. The receptor source for this set is a girl between 10 and 17 years old with multiple sclerosis.

The chain employs TRBV4-1 and TRBJ1-4; maybe TRBD1 (6 bases). Trimming removed 7 bases from V and 1 base from J, with 19 bases in between. This CDR3 has 17 residues. In germline, CDR1 is MGHRA, CDR2 YSYEKL. CDR3: CASKVVGGGRTNEKLFF. Here the CDR3 DNA reads TGCGCCAGCAAAGTTGTGGGGGGCGGAAGAACTAATGAAAAACTGTTTTTT.

This chain connects TRBV5-1 to TRBJ2-1; 10 nucleotides line up with TRBD2. The CDR3 length is 14 residues. CDR1 and CDR2 (germline): SGHRS, YFSETQ. With V trimmed by 8 bases and J by 9 bases, 11 bases remained unmatched. CDR3 in DNA: TGCGCCAGTACTCTAGCGGGGGCCCACAGTGAGCAGTTCTTC. Its protein product is CASTLAGAHSEQFF.

The genes are TRBV28 and TRBJ2-6; the D gene is possibly TRBD2 (6 bases). Germline CDR1 reads MDHEN; CDR2 reads SYDVKM. V was pared by 3 bases and J by 4 bases, with 10 bases between. The CDR3 is made up of 15 amino acids. CDR3: CASSFAGPGANVLTF. Here the CDR3 DNA reads TGTGCCAGCAGTTTCGCGGGGCCCGGGGCCAACGTCCTGACTTTC.

There are a few counts of this clonotype. The V and J genes are TRBV29-1 and TRBJ2-7; D might be TRBD2 (6 bases). The V end lost 2 bases, the J end lost 1 base, and 18 bases lay between the germline ends. The CDR3 has 16 amino acids. From germline, CDR1 is SQVTM and CDR2 ANQGSEA. Here the CDR3 DNA reads TGCAGCGTTGAAAAGGAGGGCGGACGGGGGTCCTACGAGCAGTACTTC. Protein: CSVEKEGGRGSYEQYF.

In this sample, this clonotype turned up a few times. The genes are TRBV7-3 and TRBJ2-1, with D unresolved. CDR3 length equals 17 residues. The ends were cut back, 4 bases at V and 3 bases at J, with 19 bases in the middle. The germline V gene encodes CDR1 SGHTA and CDR2 FQGTGA. CDR3 nucleotides: TGTGCCAGCAGCTCGGTCATAAAGGCGAGTGGCTACAATGAGCAGTTCTTC. It yields the protein CASSSVIKASGYNEQFF.

The chain joins TRBV12-3 or TRBV12-4 to TRBJ1-2; D is unclear. V shed 5 bases and J shed 7 bases, with 14 bases lying between them. The CDR3 length is 13 residues. CDR3 DNA: TGTGCCAGCAGTCCCCCGGGGAGGGCTGGCTACACCTTC. As protein: CASSPPGRAGYTF.

Only a few counts were recorded for this clonotype. The chain uses TRBV5-5 and TRBJ2-1; a possible D gene is TRBD1 (5 bases). The CDR3 consists of 15 residues. Trimming took 1 base from V and 7 from J, leaving 15 bases between them. CDR1 SGHKS and CDR2 YYEKEE come from the germline V gene (reference sequence). CDR3 sequence (DNA): TGTGCCAGCAGCTTGCAGGGCCTGGTTACAAATGAGCAGTTCTTC. It yields the protein CASSLQGLVTNEQFF.

This chain joins TRBV5-1 and TRBJ2-5, with 15 nucleotides matching TRBD2. The DNA end is a closer match to TRBJ2-7, so the J assignment may be wrong. CDR3 length equals 16 residues. Germline V gene lookup returns CDR1 SGHRS and CDR2 YFSETQ. The CDR3 protein is CASSSGLAGGTYEQYF. The CDR3 coding sequence is TGCGCCAGCAGCTCGGGACTAGCGGGAGGAACCTACGAGCAGTACTTC.

This sequence joins TRBV29-1 and TRBJ2-1; either TRBD1 or TRBD2 may fit D (5 bases each). Germline CDR1 reads SQVTM; CDR2 reads ANQGSEA. The CDR3 length is 14 residues. V shed 4 bases and J shed 2 bases, with 12 bases lying between them. CDR3 amino acids: CSVGGTFTYNEQFF. Here the CDR3 DNA reads TGCAGCGTTGGGGGGACCTTCACCTACAATGAGCAGTTCTTC.

The rearrangement uses TRBV28 and TRBJ2-3; the match to TRBD2 covers 12 bases. Trimming removed 0 bases from V and 4 bases from J; junction bases left unmatched: 8. The CDR3 covers 18 residues. The germline V gene encodes CDR1 MDHEN and CDR2 SYDVKM. CDR3 nucleotide sequence: TGTGCCAGCAGTTTATGGTGGACTAGCGGGAAGGTTGCAGATACGCAGTATTTT. Translated: CASSLWWTSGKVADTQYF.

V and J are TRBV29-1 and TRBJ2-2, with D perhaps matching TRBD1 or TRBD2 (5 bases each). The CDR3 consists of 15 residues. In germline, CDR1 is SQVTM, CDR2 ANQGSEA. Trimming removed 6 bases from V and 0 bases from J, with 14 bases in between. The CDR3 spells CSVPGEGSNTGELFF. CDR3 DNA sequence: TGCAGCGTACCCGGCGAGGGGTCGAACACCGGGGAGCTGTTTTTT.

The sample holds a few counts of this clonotype. The gene calls are TRBV4-1 and TRBJ2-3, with 11 bases aligning to TRBD2. V shed 0 bases and J 9 bases; nucleotides not matched to a gene: 5. CDR3 length: 15 residues. Per germline, CDR1 MGHRA and CDR2 YSYEKL. The DNA of the CDR3 is TGCGCCAGCAGCCAAGATGGAGTAGCGGGGGGGACGCAGTATTTT. Encoded protein: CASSQDGVAGGTQYF.

The chain combines TRBV7-2 with TRBJ2-5; 9 bases are shared with TRBD2. The CDR3 length is 15 residues. Losses at the gene ends were 4 bases for V and 5 bases for J; bases not matched to a gene: 8. From germline, CDR1 is SGHTA and CDR2 FQGNSA. The CDR3 sequence: CASSSPSGIGETQYF. As DNA, the CDR3 is TGTGCCAGCAGCTCGCCTAGCGGGATTGGGGAGACCCAGTACTTC.

V is TRBV9 and J is TRBJ2-5; D is perhaps TRBD1 (6 bases). V lost 0 bases to trimming and J lost 2 bases, with 11 bases between them. The CDR3 runs 15 residues. Germline loops: CDR1 SGDLS, CDR2 YYNGEE. The CDR3 is CASSVVAGEQETQYF. CDR3 DNA: TGTGCCAGCAGCGTAGTGGCAGGGGAACAAGAGACCCAGTACTTC.

This clonotype was recorded a few times. The V call is TRBV20-1, the J call TRBJ2-3; tentative D call: TRBD1 (5 bases). This CDR3 has 14 amino acids. Germline-derived CDR1 and CDR2 are DFQATT and SNEGSKA (reference sequence). The V end was cut by 0 bases, the J end by 2 bases, with 9 bases between. The chain's CDR3 is CSARDDRFTDTQYF. The DNA of the CDR3 is TGCAGTGCTAGAGATGACAGATTCACAGATACGCAGTATTTT.

This chain connects TRBV7-9 to TRBJ1-4; no clear D gene. The V end was cut by 5 bases, the J end by 5 bases, with 15 bases between. Germline CDR1 SEHNR, CDR2 FQNEAQ (reference sequence). The CDR3 is 15 residues long. The CDR3 nucleotides read TGTGCCAGCAGCCCCCCGCGGAGGCTAAATGAAAAACTGTTTTTT. Translation gives CASSPPRRLNEKLFF.

The genes are TRBV12-3 or TRBV12-4 and TRBJ2-5; D unclear. Trimming took off 1 base at V and 5 bases at J, with 14 bases between the two ends. The CDR3 runs to 15 residues. In DNA form, the CDR3 reads TGTGCCAGCAGTTTAGATACCCCATCCAGGGAGACCCAGTACTTC. Translation: CASSLDTPSRETQYF.

The rearrangement uses TRBV6-5 and TRBJ2-1, with 9 positions matching TRBD1. Trimming at V came to 6 bases and at J to 10 bases, leaving 13 bases not matched to a gene. The length of the CDR3 is 15 residues. Germline values: CDR1 MNHEY, CDR2 SVGAGI. Written as DNA, the CDR3 is TGTGCCAGCAGAATCCTGGACAGGGGCCCAAGAGAGCAGTTCTTC. It specifies CASRILDRGPREQFF.

This chain connects TRBV4-1 to TRBJ2-1; D possibly matches TRBD1 or TRBD2 (6 bases each). The length of the CDR3 is 16 residues. Germline assignment: CDR1 MGHRA and CDR2 YSYEKL. V was cut by 4 bases and J by 9 bases, with 22 bases left in between. The DNA for the CDR3 is TGCGCCAGCAGCCCAAAGGGGGGCCGCTTTTCGGGTGAGCAGTTCTTC. Translating it yields CASSPKGGRFSGEQFF.

V gene TRBV5-1 combines with J gene TRBJ2-1; the D is unclear. Per germline, CDR1 SGHRS and CDR2 YFSETQ. Trimming took 8 bases from V and 8 from J, leaving 17 bases between them. The CDR3 is made up of 13 amino acids. This chain's CDR3 is CASALRSWDEQFF. The CDR3 region has the DNA TGCGCCAGTGCCTTGAGGAGCTGGGATGAGCAGTTCTTC.

The genes are TRBV5-1 and TRBJ2-6; D gene ambiguous. The CDR3 totals 18 residues. Trimming pared 2 bases from V and 0 bases from J, leaving 15 bases between. The germline CDR1 and CDR2 sequences are SGHRS and YFSETQ. CDR3 loop: CASSFGPRRNSGANVLTF. CDR3 in DNA: TGCGCCAGCAGCTTTGGCCCCAGGCGCAACTCTGGGGCCAACGTCCTGACTTTC.

This clonotype was observed a few times. The chain links TRBV3-1 to TRBJ2-1; D gene ambiguous. Germline CDR1 reads LGHDT; CDR2 reads YNNKEL (reference sequence). V shed 0 bases and J shed 10 bases, with 10 bases lying between them. The CDR3 has 13 residues. The CDR3 loop is CASSQDPSDEQFF. In DNA, the CDR3 is TGTGCCAGCAGCCAAGATCCCAGCGACGAGCAGTTCTTC.

The chain has TRBV10-3 and TRBJ2-3; no reliable D call. The CDR3 totals 13 residues. From germline, CDR1 is ENHRY and CDR2 SYGVKD. V was shortened by 2 bases and J by 0 bases, with 3 bases between the two germline ends. CDR3 DNA: TGTGCCATCAGTGAGAAGAGCACAGATACGCAGTATTTT. Amino acids: CAISEKSTDTQYF.

The V gene is TRBV7-9, the J gene TRBJ1-1, with a weak D call TRBD1 (6 bases). V was cut by 5 bases and J by 1 base, with 23 bases left in between. CDR3 length: 18 residues. Germline V gene lookup returns CDR1 SEHNR and CDR2 FQNEAQ (reference sequence). DNA of the CDR3: TGTGCCAGCAGCCTTACCGTACGCAGGGGTTTTCGGAACACTGAAGCTTTCTTT. Amino acids: CASSLTVRRGFRNTEAFF.

The chain couples TRBV11-2 to TRBJ2-1; TRBD1 might be the D (6 bases). Germline CDR1 SGHAT, CDR2 FQNNGV. The CDR3 length is 14 residues. Trimming took 6 bases from V and 7 from J, leaving 16 bases between them. CDR3 DNA sequence: TGTGCCAGCAGGTTACAGGGCGGCCGGAATGAGCAGTTCTTC. Translated, it gives CASRLQGGRNEQFF.

The gene calls are TRBV5-1 and TRBJ2-5; possible D gene TRBD2, 5 bases. V lost 4 bases to trimming and J lost 1 base, with 14 bases between them. Germline V gives CDR1 SGHRS, CDR2 YFSETQ. The length of the CDR3 is 15 residues. CDR3 in amino acids: CASSLVGAFQETQYF. The CDR3 nucleotides are TGCGCCAGCAGCCTGGTGGGAGCGTTCCAAGAGACCCAGTACTTC.

Worth noting for this clonotype: Given a much more abundant clone one base away, this may be a read error. The chain recombines TRBV10-3 with TRBJ2-7; the D gene is possibly TRBD1 (6 bases). Trimming stripped 4 bases from V and 7 bases from J, with 14 bases between. Germline V gene sequence: CDR1 ENHRY, CDR2 SYGVKD. The CDR3 is made up of 13 amino acids. The CDR3 sequence: CAISGGLPGEQYF. The DNA of the CDR3 is TGTGCCATCAGTGGGGGGCTCCCTGGGGAGCAGTACTTC.

There are a few counts of this clonotype. V is TRBV9 and J is TRBJ2-5; D may match TRBD1 or TRBD2 (5 bases each). This CDR3 is 13 amino acids long. In germline, CDR1 is SGDLS, CDR2 YYNGEE. The germline V and J ends were trimmed by 0 bases and 5 bases, with 8 bases remaining between them. The CDR3 region has the DNA TGTGCCAGCAGCGTAGCTGAGGGGGAGACCCAGTACTTC. Its protein is CASSVAEGETQYF.

J is TRBJ2-7 and V is TRBV12-3 or TRBV12-4; TRBD1 matches at 9 bases. Unmatched junction bases numbered 7, after V lost 7 bases and J lost 3 bases. This CDR3 has 14 residues. The CDR3 spells CASTRQGEGYEQYF. In DNA form, the CDR3 reads TGTGCCAGCACCAGACAGGGGGAAGGCTACGAGCAGTACTTC.

There are a few counts of this clonotype. The chain carries TRBV6-5 and TRBJ2-5; no definite D call. Trimming removed 3 bases at V and 5 bases at J, with 10 bases between. Germline V gene sequence: CDR1 MNHEY, CDR2 SVGAGI. The CDR3 spans 13 residues. The CDR3: CASSYREGETQYF. In DNA, the CDR3 is TGTGCCAGCAGTTATAGGGAAGGGGAGACCCAGTACTTC.